This T cell receptor beta chain came from a study of blood T cell repertoires in COVID-19. Germline CDR1 is SEHNR and CDR2 is FQNEAQ (reference sequence). CDR3 length equals 11 residues. V was clipped by 5 bases and J by 8 bases, with 7 bases between them. TCRdb's table, derived via immunoSEQ multiplex PCR, lists solely in-frame clones and lacks some. The data contain fewer than 130,000 clones, about 85% of them singletons. What was sequenced was peripheral blood. V usage is TRBV7-9 and J usage is TRBJ2-4; D gene unclear. This TCR was recovered from a human donor in a cohort sampled during active COVID-19. The CDR3 nucleotides read TGTGCCAGCAGCCCTGCGGACATTCAGTACTTC. As protein: CASSPADIQYF.